Presented here are 16 T cell receptor beta chains from one specimen sequenced in a study of cytomegalovirus exposure and HLA in healthy donors. Vbeta (60) and Jbeta (13) primers were used in the PCR. Repertoires were generated with immunoSEQ multiplex PCR, while TCRdb's copy carries only in-frame clones and drops some. Here the sample spans about 130,000 clones, roughly 69% being singletons. Material: PBMCs. The receptors stem from a human donor in good health.

The chain has TRBV13 and TRBJ1-3; TRBD1 is a possible D gene (5 bases). The ends were cut back, 7 bases at V and 4 bases at J, with 20 bases in the middle. CDR3 length equals 16 residues. In germline, CDR1 is PRHDT, CDR2 FYEKMQ (reference sequence). The CDR3 DNA reads as TGTGCCAGCAACCGTGGCGGGGCCAGGTGGGGAAACACCATATATTTT. This codes for CASNRGGARWGNTIYF. Looking up the rest from reference TRBV13 and TRBJ1-3 gives the full variable domain: AAGVIQSPRHLIKEKRETATLKCYPIPRHDTVYWYQQGPGQDPQFLISFYEKMQSDKGSIPDRFSAQQFSDYHSELNMSSLELGDSALYFCASNRGGARWGNTIYFGEGSWLTVV.

The chain couples TRBV30 to TRBJ1-4, with D perhaps TRBD1 (5 bases). V was clipped by 7 bases and J by 11 bases, with 29 bases between them. Germline CDR1 reads GTSNPN; CDR2 reads SVGIG (reference sequence). The CDR3 length is 16 residues. CDR3 coding DNA: TGTGCCTCTAACTTCAAAGTTGGAGGGGCCCCTGGGAAACTGTTTTTT. Protein: CASNFKVGGAPGKLFF.

V is TRBV6-5 and J is TRBJ2-7, with 7 bases lining up with TRBD1. The V gene's germline CDR1 is MNHEY and CDR2 SVGAGI. J gave up 1 base and V 2 bases, and 2 bases lay outside the gene matches. The CDR3 has 14 amino acids. The CDR3: CASSYGQDSYEQYF. CDR3 sequence (DNA): TGTGCCAGCAGTTACGGACAGGATTCCTACGAGCAGTACTTC.

The chain employs TRBV5-1 and TRBJ1-3; 7 positions match TRBD1. Trimming removed 3 bases from V and 0 bases from J; junction bases left unmatched: 6. This CDR3 has 16 residues. Per germline, CDR1 SGHRS and CDR2 YFSETQ. CDR3 in amino acids: CASSSGQHGSGNTIYF. As DNA, the CDR3 is TGCGCCAGCAGCTCGGGACAGCACGGCTCTGGAAACACCATATATTTT.

This rearrangement joins TRBV5-1 to TRBJ2-1; 10 positions agree with TRBD2. Germline V gene lookup returns CDR1 SGHRS and CDR2 YFSETQ. CDR3 size: 15 residues. Losses at the gene ends were 6 bases for V and 5 bases for J; bases not matched to a gene: 8. DNA for the CDR3: TGCGCCAGCAATAGCGGGAGGTTAGATCACAATGAGCAGTTCTTC. Translated: CASNSGRLDHNEQFF.

The chain is built from TRBV14 and TRBJ1-1; a possible D gene is TRBD1 (5 bases). Germline V gene sequence: CDR1 SGHDN, CDR2 FVKESK. V lost 1 base and J 3 bases, leaving 18 bases between the germline ends. The CDR3 is made up of 17 amino acids. The CDR3 DNA reads as TGTGCCAGCAGCCAAGGCCCAGGACACATCGTGTACACTGAAGCTTTCTTT. Translated: CASSQGPGHIVYTEAFF.

The chain carries TRBV10-3 and TRBJ1-5, with D perhaps matching TRBD1 (6 bases). V was clipped by 0 bases and J by 3 bases, with 12 bases between them. The CDR3 is 16 amino acids. Germline values: CDR1 ENHRY, CDR2 SYGVKD. The CDR3 protein is CAISESWQGNNQPQHF. The CDR3 DNA reads TGTGCCATCAGTGAGTCGTGGCAGGGGAACAATCAGCCCCAGCATTTT.

V gene TRBV27 combines with J gene TRBJ1-1; the D is unclear. The germline V gene has CDR1 MNHEY and CDR2 SMNVEV (reference sequence). Trimming removed 3 bases at V and 7 bases at J, with 6 bases between. The CDR3 is 11 residues long. The CDR3 region is CASSFGGEAFF. In DNA, the CDR3 is TGTGCCAGCAGTTTTGGAGGTGAAGCTTTCTTT.

This clone turned up a few times. CDR3 nucleotide sequence: TGTGCCAGCAGCTGGGGGTTAGCGGTTGGCAATGAGCAGTTCTTC. Encoded protein: CASSWGLAVGNEQFF. V and J are TRBV7-2 and TRBJ2-1; D possibly corresponds to TRBD2 (6 bases). Looked up from germline, CDR1 is SGHTA and CDR2 is FQGNSA. Trimming took 4 bases from V and 6 from J, leaving 16 bases between them. The CDR3 loop spans 15 amino acids.

The chain joins TRBV27 to TRBJ2-3, with D possibly being TRBD1 (5 bases). The V gene's germline CDR1 is MNHEY and CDR2 SMNVEV (reference sequence). The V end was cut by 5 bases, the J end by 2 bases, with 20 bases between. This CDR3 spans 17 amino acids. The CDR3 region has the DNA TGTGCCAGCAGTCGGATTAGACAGCAATTTATCACAGATACGCAGTATTTT. Protein product: CASSRIRQQFITDTQYF.

The chain recombines TRBV29-1 with TRBJ2-7, with D perhaps matching TRBD1 (6 bases). Germline lookup yields CDR1 SQVTM and CDR2 ANQGSEA. The CDR3 loop spans 12 amino acids. V lost 4 bases and J lost 8, with 15 bases in between. This chain's CDR3 is CSVGPGQYQQYF. In DNA, the CDR3 is TGCAGCGTTGGCCCTGGACAGTATCAGCAGTACTTC.

The J gene is TRBJ2-3, the V gene TRBV7-6; D is unclear. Between the trimmed V and J ends, which lost 2 bases and 4 bases, there was a span of 7 bases. The CDR3 runs to 13 residues. In germline, CDR1 is SGHVS, CDR2 FNYEAQ. As DNA, the CDR3 is TGTGCCAGCAGCTTAAACCGAGCAGATACGCAGTATTTT. Translated: CASSLNRADTQYF.

This clone appeared once. The chain uses TRBV4-2 and TRBJ2-7, with 10 bases matching TRBD1. V was pared by 0 bases and J by 4 bases, with 15 bases of the junction left unmatched. The CDR3 is 19 amino acids. Germline CDR1 is LGHNA and CDR2 is YNFKEQ. Written as DNA, the CDR3 is TGTGCCAGCAGCCAAGAATTCGGAGGTGCGGGACAGGGGATATACGAGCAGTACTTC. It yields the protein CASSQEFGGAGQGIYEQYF.

The V and J genes are TRBV7-6 and TRBJ1-3; 11 nucleotides align to TRBD1. This CDR3 has 19 amino acids. The V segment lost 1 base and the J segment 2 bases; nucleotides outside the gene matches: 10. Germline assignment: CDR1 SGHVS and CDR2 FNYEAQ. The CDR3 region has the DNA TGTGCCAGCAGCTTAGGTTCCGGACAGGGGGCTGTAGCTGGAAACACCATATATTTT. Protein: CASSLGSGQGAVAGNTIYF.

The rearrangement uses TRBV5-4 and TRBJ2-7; 9 bases match TRBD1. Trimming at V came to 3 bases and at J to 5 bases, leaving 9 bases not matched to a gene. From germline, CDR1 is SGHNT and CDR2 YYREEE (reference sequence). The CDR3 runs to 15 residues. CDR3 sequence: CASSSPGTGIHEQYF. The CDR3 DNA reads TGTGCCAGCAGCTCCCCCGGGACAGGGATCCACGAGCAGTACTTC.

This chain joins TRBV7-3 and TRBJ2-5, with TRBD2 matching over 8 bases. V was clipped by 0 bases and J by 7 bases; unmatched bases: 4. CDR3 length: 14 amino acids. Germline CDR1 reads SGHTA; CDR2 reads FQGTGA. Written as DNA, the CDR3 is TGTGCCAGCAGCTTAACCGGGAGGGTAGCGACCCAGTACTTC. It yields the protein CASSLTGRVATQYF. Filled out from reference TRBV7-3 and TRBJ2-5, the complete variable domain reads GAGVSQTPSNKVTEKGKYVELRCDPISGHTALYWYRQSLGQGPEFLIYFQGTGAADDSGLPNDRFFAVRPEGSVSTLKIQRTERGDSAVYLCASSLTGRVATQYFGPGTRLLVL.